This T cell receptor beta chain was sequenced for a study of neurological immune-mediated disorders (dated by TCRdb to the late 2010s). The study in broad terms: Among the approximately 35 multiple sclerosis patients, relapsing-remitting MS accounted for around 30 and secondary progressive MS accounted for 3. The 95 to 110 TCR-beta libraries covered PBMC samples along with longitudinal samples, technical triplicates, and paired sorted CD4+ and CD8+ T-cell subsets. The cohort comprised 60 to 75 subjects: approximately 15 HAM/TSP patients, 35 or so multiple sclerosis patients and some 20 healthy controls. Peripheral blood TCR-beta repertoires from patients with HTLV-I-associated myelopathy (HAM/TSP), patients with multiple sclerosis, and healthy controls were compared in the study using UMI-based sequencing.

This clonotype occurred a few times. This receptor's antigen is unknown. There are no base qualities to consult, and no much larger clone falls within one base. Libraries from unsorted PBMCs were made from 2 million PBMCs kept in RNAlater at -80 degrees C until RNA extraction. The multiple sclerosis patients were enrolled in a US clinical protocol that evaluated disease progression with magnetic resonance imaging. PBMCs were separated from peripheral blood using Ficoll-Hypaque density gradient centrifugation and then cryopreserved in liquid nitrogen. CDR1 and CDR2, per the germline V gene, are SGHVS and FQNEAQ. There are 16 amino acids in the CDR3, from cysteine to phenylalanine inclusive. This entry keeps only the CDR3 DNA: 48 bases, framed from base 1. Trimmed from V: 8 bases; trimmed from J: 4 bases; junction bases lacking a gene match: 16. cDNA was synthesized by template-switch 5'RACE using a primer with a 10-nucleotide random unique molecular identifier that tagged each TCR transcript. Over 180 million TCR-beta sequences, covering 15-18 subjects, were produced in each sequencing run. The RNeasy kit was used to extract total RNA. TCR-beta VDJ regions were amplified with primers for the TCR constant region and the 5'RACE anchor, using the KAPA Real-time Library Amplification kit. A first PCR added sample indexes and Illumina adaptors, and a second PCR then raised library yield. After Ampure bead purification, the roughly 650 bp TCR product was size-selected on a 2% E-gel SizeSelection system. Before pooling, libraries had their quality checked on a Bioanalyzer, their concentration measured with Qubit, and their quantity determined with the Kapa Library Quantification kit. An Illumina HiSeq 2500 sequenced the libraries paired-end 2 x 150 bp. To increase sequence diversity, about 25-30% phiX was spiked into each library pool. The published analysis was carried out like this. The quality-filtered reads were processed with the UMI-based MiGEC pipeline, whose error correction step removed more than 75% of the raw TCR sequences. IMGT germline references were used for alignment of VDJ genes, and clonotypes were defined by a unique CDR3 amino acid sequence together with V-J genes. Clonal expansion, Shannon diversity and CDR3 relatedness were evaluated with VDJtools (CalcPairwiseDistances, ClusterSamples), while phylogenetic trees were built in CLCbio workbench. Clones with at least 8 unique UMIs were defined as expanded, with this threshold being based on coefficient-of-variation modelling across technical triplicates. TCRdb redid the processing of the public reads, applying fastp at Q25 and MiXCR, and retained in-frame beta chains. Rows are unified per CDR3 protein, each entry keeping the most common DNA and genes. V and J calls and clone size were set by TCRdb, not the authors. The sample data list around 66,000 distinct CDR3 sequences, and 5.2% of these were observed just once. Roughly 2.8% of the sample is taken by the ten largest.

Study-wide conclusions, independent of this receptor: TCR clonal expansion was greatest in HAM/TSP patients and smallest in MS patients, who ranked below even healthy controls. The MS cluster showed no association with clinical or MRI features, and the authors stated that larger cohorts are needed. No identical CDR3 amino acid sequences were shared among expanded clones across subjects, suggesting private TCR-beta repertoires in all groups. Phylogenetic analysis grouped repertoires from 18 of 34 MS patients into a cluster of related CDR3 sequences, suggesting a possible repertoire-level signature.

The TCR sequence derives from a woman in her twenties or thirties with multiple sclerosis. The rearrangement joined TRBV7-8 to TRBJ2-7; the central 8 bases match TRBD2. The sequencing sample was made of PBMCs. The sequenced DNA is TGTGCCAGCGGAACGTCCGGCGGGGGGAGACGGTACGAGCAGTACTTC. This gives the protein CASGTSGGGRRYEQYF.